These 12 T cell receptor beta chains were all obtained from the same sample, sequenced in a study of shared clonotypes between healthy human individuals. Using immunoSEQ multiplex PCR, the repertoire was profiled, and TCRdb retains in-frame clones only, with some absent. Here the sample spans millions of clones, approximately 95% being singletons. Sequenced input: naive CD4+ T cells from PBMCs. Subset meaning: CD45RA+ positively selected. Receptor source: a man aged 18-30 years in good health. Some clones in this sample may be carry-over from other donors' samples.

This chain uses TRBV2 with TRBJ1-4; D is perhaps TRBD1 (5 bases). The germline CDR1 and CDR2 sequences are SNHLY and FYNNEI. The CDR3 spans 16 residues. The V end lost 4 bases, the J end lost 0 bases, and 12 bases lay between the germline ends. CDR3 region: CASSGATVTTNEKLFF. CDR3 nucleotide sequence: TGTGCCAGCAGTGGGGCGACAGTTACAACTAATGAAAAACTGTTTTTT. Looking up the rest from reference TRBV2 and TRBJ1-4 gives the full variable domain: EPEVTQTPSHQVTQMGQEVILRCVPISNHLYFYWYRQILGQKVEFLVSFYNNEISEKSEIFDDQFSVERPDGSNFTLKIRSTKLEDSAMYFCASSGATVTTNEKLFFGSGTQLSVL.

The chain is built from TRBV15 and TRBJ2-3; D not certain. Germline lookup yields CDR1 LNHNV and CDR2 YYDKDF (reference sequence). Trimming stripped 4 bases from V and 0 bases from J, with 5 bases between. CDR3 size: 13 residues. The DNA for the CDR3 is TGTGCCACCAGCACCTCTAGCACAGATACGCAGTATTTT. Translation gives CATSTSSTDTQYF.

The chain employs TRBV5-4 and TRBJ1-5; maybe TRBD1 (5 bases). Trimming cost V 0 bases and J 2 bases, with 12 bases left between them. Germline CDR1 and CDR2: SGHNT and YYREEE (reference sequence). CDR3 length: 16 residues. Here the CDR3 DNA reads TGTGCCAGCAGCTTGGGCGGGGTGGGGGGCAATCAGCCCCAGCATTTT. The encoded protein is CASSLGGVGGNQPQHF.

The chain has TRBV27 and TRBJ2-2, with D unresolved. Germline-derived CDR1 and CDR2 are MNHEY and SMNVEV (reference sequence). V dropped 3 bases and J dropped 2 bases, with 10 bases sitting between them. The length of the CDR3 is 15 residues. The CDR3 is CASSFSTLNTGELFF. The CDR3 nucleotides are TGTGCCAGCAGTTTTAGCACTCTTAACACCGGGGAGCTGTTTTTT.

The gene calls are TRBV27 and TRBJ2-1; D gene ambiguous. The length of the CDR3 is 15 residues. Trimming took off 7 bases at V and 0 bases at J, with 13 bases between the two ends. Germline lookup yields CDR1 MNHEY and CDR2 SMNVEV (reference sequence). CDR3 DNA sequence: TGTGCCAGCAACGGCGGAACGAGCTCCTACAATGAGCAGTTCTTC. This encodes CASNGGTSSYNEQFF.

This sequence joins TRBV6-6 and TRBJ2-7, with unresolved D. The CDR3 runs to 15 residues. CDR1 is MNHNY, CDR2 SVGAGI, per germline (reference sequence). Between the trimmed V and J ends, which lost 2 bases and 5 bases, there was a span of 16 bases. CDR3: CASSYNDLDFHEQYF. The DNA for the CDR3 is TGTGCCAGCAGTTACAACGACCTGGATTTCCACGAGCAGTACTTC.

The CDR3 reads CASSPPGLAGFYEQYF. CDR3 sequence (DNA): TGTGCCAGCAGTCCTCCCGGACTAGCGGGGTTCTACGAGCAGTACTTC. The chain is built from TRBV28 and TRBJ2-7, with 12 bases aligning to TRBD2. Germline CDR1 MDHEN, CDR2 SYDVKM. CDR3 size: 16 residues. J lost 3 bases, V lost 5 bases, and 8 bases had no gene match.

V gene TRBV4-3 combines with J gene TRBJ2-2; the D gene is possibly TRBD2 (6 bases). Per germline, CDR1 LGHNA and CDR2 YSLEER. The germline V and J ends were trimmed by 4 bases and 0 bases, with 9 bases remaining between them. The CDR3 covers 15 residues. The CDR3 nucleotides read TGCGCCAGCAGCCGCGGGGCACCGAACACCGGGGAGCTGTTTTTT. It translates to CASSRGAPNTGELFF.

The chain joins TRBV5-1 to TRBJ2-1, with D perhaps matching TRBD1 (5 bases). Trimming pared 4 bases from V and 9 bases from J, leaving 23 bases between. Germline CDR1 SGHRS, CDR2 YFSETQ. This CDR3 is built from 16 residues. The CDR3 protein is CASSRLVVLGQGEQFF. As DNA, the CDR3 is TGCGCCAGCAGCCGGTTGGTGGTCCTGGGCCAGGGTGAGCAGTTCTTC.

V and J are TRBV6-5 and TRBJ2-1; 7 nucleotides line up with TRBD1. Germline assignment: CDR1 MNHEY and CDR2 SVGAGI. Trimming at V came to 6 bases and at J to 10 bases, leaving 3 bases not matched to a gene. This CDR3 comprises 11 residues. The CDR3, as DNA: TGTGCCAGCAGCCAGACAGGGGAGCAGTTCTTC. Translation gives CASSQTGEQFF.

This chain uses TRBV27 with TRBJ1-5, with D tentatively TRBD1 (6 bases). The germline V and J ends were trimmed by 6 bases and 6 bases, with 15 bases remaining between them. Germline V gene sequence: CDR1 MNHEY, CDR2 SMNVEV (reference sequence). CDR3 size: 14 residues. The CDR3 region has the DNA TGTGCCAGCAGGCCCGGAGGGGGGACTCAGCCCCAGCATTTT. Translation gives CASRPGGGTQPQHF.

In the case of this clone: Germline is not matched at one junction end, which may reflect a read error. This sequence joins TRBV20-1 and TRBJ2-1; no clear D gene. Germline CDR1 is DFQATT and CDR2 is SNEGSKA (reference sequence). The CDR3 consists of 11 residues. The CDR3 sequence is CRATRKTEQFF. The CDR3 DNA is TGCAGAGCTACCCGTAAAACTGAGCAGTTCTTC.